These 23 T cell receptor beta chains share one sample of origin, sequenced in a study of breast tumors, draining lymph nodes, adjacent tissues. TCRdb reprocessed the multiplex PCR reads with MiXCR, giving one entry per CDR3 protein. Of 100,000 or so distinct CDR3 sequences detected, approximately 22% appear once; the ten largest clones hold roughly 1.2%. Breast cancer patients provided tissue from their axillary draining lymph nodes. What was sequenced was axillary lymph node tissue. These receptors all come from a female donor with breast cancer. Some clones in this sample may be carry-over from other donors' samples.

This clonotype was seen once. A much bigger clone sits one base away, suggesting this may be a read error. The chain recombines TRBV6-1 with TRBJ1-5; D perhaps matches TRBD1 (5 bases). This CDR3 has 14 residues. The V end lost 6 bases, the J end lost 0 bases, and 9 bases lay between the germline ends. Germline V gives CDR1 MNHNS, CDR2 SASEGT. The CDR3 sequence: CASRATASNQPQHF. The DNA of the CDR3 is TGTGCCAGCAGAGCGACAGCTAGCAATCAGCCCCAGCATTTT.

This clonotype was seen repeatedly, ten times or more. The V and J genes are TRBV6-1 and TRBJ2-2; no definite D call. Looked up from germline, CDR1 is MNHNS and CDR2 is SASEGT. The CDR3 sequence is 11 residues long. V gave up 8 bases and J gave up 11 bases, with 12 bases separating them. CDR3 protein: CASGVVRELFF. The CDR3 DNA reads as TGTGCCAGCGGGGTTGTTCGAGAGCTGTTTTTT.

This clonotype was recorded only once. A read error may be the cause here, since a much bigger clone is one base away. This chain connects TRBV3-1 to TRBJ1-2; the D is unclear. There are 14 residues in the CDR3. Trimming took off 2 bases at V and 7 bases at J, with 14 bases between the two ends. Germline V gene data show CDR1 as LGHDT and CDR2 as YNNKEL (reference sequence). The CDR3 spells CASSQTPGSAGYTF. The CDR3 region has the DNA TGTGCCAGCAGCCAAACCCCCGGGAGCGCTGGCTACACCTTC. The whole variable domain, remainder taken from reference TRBV3-1 and TRBJ1-2, is DTAVSQTPKYLVTQMGNDKSIKCEQNLGHDTMYWYKQDSKKFLKIMFSYNNKELIINETVPNRFSPKSPDKAHLNLHINSLELGDSAVYFCASSQTPGSAGYTFGSGTRLTVV.

Of note for this clonotype: A much larger clone differs by one base, so this may be a read error. Likely a read error: the CDR3 ends without its conserved phenylalanine or tryptophan. V is TRBV10-3 and J is TRBJ1-4; D not resolved. V was cut by 10 bases and J by 6 bases, with 12 bases left in between. The CDR3 has 12 amino acids. Germline V gene sequence: CDR1 ENHRY, CDR2 SYGVKD. As DNA, the CDR3 is TGTGCCACCAGCCGAGGAGATGAAAAACTGTTTCTT. Amino acid sequence: CATSRGDEKLFL.

At least ten counts were recorded for this clonotype. This chain joins TRBV10-3 and TRBJ1-4, with no clear D. V lost 4 bases and J lost 4, with 10 bases in between. CDR3 length equals 14 residues. Germline V CDR1 and CDR2: ENHRY, SYGVKD. CDR3: CAISVSFRNEKLFF. In DNA form, the CDR3 reads TGTGCCATCAGTGTGTCGTTTCGTAATGAAAAACTGTTTTTT.

This clonotype occurred many times. The V gene is TRBV27, the J gene TRBJ1-2; the match to TRBD1 covers 8 bases. Losses at the gene ends were 3 bases for V and 4 bases for J; bases not matched to a gene: 7. Germline V gene data show CDR1 as MNHEY and CDR2 as SMNVEV (reference sequence). The CDR3 contains 15 residues. In nucleotides, the CDR3 is TGTGCCAGCAGTTTGCAGGGGGCGACTCCCTATGGCTACACCTTC. Translated: CASSLQGATPYGYTF.

This clonotype was counted between two and nine times. A much larger clonotype is one base distant, so this may be a read error. This chain connects TRBV2 to TRBJ1-4, with D possibly being TRBD1 (5 bases). This CDR3 is built from 13 residues. Germline V gene sequence: CDR1 SNHLY, CDR2 FYNNEI. The CDR3 protein is CASSVRGNGKLFF. The CDR3 nucleotides are TGTGCCAGCAGTGTGCGGGGGAATGGAAAACTGTTTTTT.

This clonotype appeared once. This chain uses TRBV28 with TRBJ1-2, with TRBD1 as a possible D gene (5 bases). The germline CDR1 and CDR2 sequences are MDHEN and SYDVKM. Deletions cut 4 bases from V and 6 bases from J, with 12 bases between. The length of the CDR3 is 13 residues. CDR3 DNA sequence: TGTGCCAGCAGTTCCCGGCCCAGGGATGGCTACACCTTC. Amino acids: CASSSRPRDGYTF.

This clonotype was recorded at least ten times. The chain has TRBV5-8 and TRBJ2-6, with 7 bases fitting TRBD2. The germline V gene has CDR1 SGHTS and CDR2 YDEGEE. CDR3 size: 17 residues. The V and J ends lost 3 bases and 0 bases, in that order; junction bases with no gene match: 6. The CDR3 DNA reads TGTGCCAGCAGCTGGGAGGGTAGGAGCTCTGGGGCCAACGTCCTGACTTTC. It codes for CASSWEGRSSGANVLTF.

This clonotype was seen more than once but under ten times. The chain combines TRBV6-1 with TRBJ2-1; D gene uncertain. Trimming left V 6 bases short and J 2 bases short, with 14 bases between. This CDR3 comprises 15 residues. CDR1 and CDR2 (germline): MNHNS, SASEGT. The CDR3, as DNA: TGTGCCAGCAGCCAAACTATTTACCCCTACAATGAGCAGTTCTTC. Its translation: CASSQTIYPYNEQFF.

This clonotype appeared many times. This chain links TRBV2 with TRBJ2-2, with 7 bases identical to TRBD2. Germline V gene data show CDR1 as SNHLY and CDR2 as FYNNEI. V was clipped by 6 bases and J by 0 bases; unmatched bases: 7. CDR3 length equals 16 residues. The DNA for the CDR3 is TGTGCCAGCAGGGAGCGAGCGGGGACGAACACCGGGGAGCTGTTTTTT. It translates to CASRERAGTNTGELFF.

This clonotype came up once. The chain is built from TRBV11-2 and TRBJ1-4; the D gene is possibly TRBD1 (6 bases). CDR1 SGHAT and CDR2 FQNNGV come from the germline V gene. Trimming took 5 bases from V and 7 from J, leaving 20 bases between them. This CDR3 is 16 amino acids long. The CDR3 bases are TGTGCCAGCAGCCCGGGGGGGGGCACGGCCGGTGAAAAACTGTTTTTT. As protein: CASSPGGGTAGEKLFF.

In this sample, this clonotype turned up many times. V is TRBV5-6 and J is TRBJ1-2; 8 nucleotides agree with TRBD1. Germline V lookup: CDR1 SGHDT, CDR2 YYEEEE. The CDR3 extends over 16 amino acids. Losses at the gene ends were 3 bases for V and 4 bases for J; bases not matched to a gene: 11. The CDR3 reads CASSSAKHRGFYGYTF. The DNA of the CDR3 is TGTGCCAGCAGCTCTGCCAAGCACAGGGGGTTCTATGGCTACACCTTC.

In the case of this clonotype: Its ends do not fully match the called genes, so a read error is possible. CDR3 coding DNA: TGCGCCAGCAGCTTGGCCGTAAAAGGAGTGAAGACCATTAACTACGGCTACACCTTC. Translation gives CASSLAVKGVKTINYGYTF. J is TRBJ1-2 and V is TRBV5-1; no definite D call. The CDR3 totals 19 residues. Germline V gene data show CDR1 as SGHRS and CDR2 as YFSETQ. The variable domain in full, completed from reference TRBV5-1 and TRBJ1-2, reads KAGVTQTPRYLIKTRGQQVTLSCSPISGHRSVSWYQQTPGQGLQFLFEYFSETQRNKGNFPGRFSGRQFSNSRSEMNVSTLELGDSALYLCASSLAVKGVKTINYGYTFGSGTRLTVV.

The chain combines TRBV18 with TRBJ1-2; 7 positions agree with TRBD1. Germline V gene data show CDR1 as KGHSH and CDR2 as LQKENI. The length of the CDR3 is 14 residues. The trim removed 0 bases at V and 8 bases at J, leaving 6 bases unmatched. The CDR3 nucleotides are TGTGCCAGCTCACCACCCTCAGGGGGTGGAGGCTACACCTTC. This translates into CASSPPSGGGGYTF. The variable domain in full, with the rest retrieved from reference TRBV18 and TRBJ1-2, is NAGVMQNPRHLVRRRGQEARLRCSPMKGHSHVYWYRQLPEEGLKFMVYLQKENIIDESGMPKERFSAEFPKEGPSILRIQQVVRGDSAAYFCASSPPSGGGGYTFGSGTRLTVV.

This clonotype has at least ten counts. The chain recombines TRBV4-1 with TRBJ1-5; tentative D call: TRBD1 (5 bases). Germline loops: CDR1 MGHRA, CDR2 YSYEKL. V gave up 0 bases and J gave up 6 bases, with 12 bases separating them. The CDR3 has 15 amino acids. The CDR3: CASSQDSQGFQPQHF. The CDR3 DNA is TGCGCCAGCAGCCAAGACAGTCAGGGCTTTCAGCCCCAGCATTTT.

About this clonotype: This may come from a read error, since a much larger clone is one base off. This sequence joins TRBV12-3 or TRBV12-4 and TRBJ1-3, with D perhaps matching TRBD1 (6 bases). V lost 5 bases, J lost 4 bases, and 15 bases lay in between. The CDR3 has 15 residues. CDR3 residues: CASSPGAGVGNTIYF. The CDR3 DNA is TGTGCCAGCAGTCCCGGGGCAGGGGTCGGAAACACCATATATTTT.

As concerns this clonotype: This may arise from a read error, as a much more abundant clone is one base away. The J gene is TRBJ2-5, the V gene TRBV19, with D perhaps matching TRBD1 or TRBD2 (6 bases each). This CDR3 has 13 residues. The V gene lost 3 bases and the J gene lost 7 bases, with 12 bases spanning the gap. CDR1 and CDR2 from the germline V gene are LNHDA and SQIVND (reference sequence). CDR3 protein: CASSIMEGGTQYF. The CDR3 DNA sequence: TGTGCCAGTAGTATCATGGAGGGGGGGACCCAGTACTTC.

This clonotype was picked up many times. The chain uses TRBV4-1 and TRBJ1-2; D possibly corresponds to TRBD1 (6 bases). Per germline, CDR1 MGHRA and CDR2 YSYEKL. With 4 bases removed from V and 7 bases from J, the gap between germline ends came to 16 bases. The CDR3 extends over 14 amino acids. This CDR3 reads CASSPLWGAGGYTF. The CDR3 region has the DNA TGCGCCAGCAGCCCCCTGTGGGGGGCGGGTGGCTACACCTTC.

This clonotype was recorded at least ten times. The chain couples TRBV12-5 to TRBJ2-7; D remains ambiguous. The germline CDR1 and CDR2 sequences are LGHNT and FRNRAP. This CDR3 is built from 13 residues. Trimming removed 10 bases at V and 3 bases at J, with 16 bases between. The CDR3 DNA sequence: TGTGCTATCTTTTTCGTAGAAGTCTACGAGCAGTACTTC. Translation gives CAIFFVEVYEQYF. Using reference TRBV12-5 and TRBJ2-7 for the parts outside the CDR3, the full variable domain is DARVTQTPRHKVTEMGQEVTMRCQPILGHNTVFWYRQTMMQGLELLAYFRNRAPLDDSGMPKDRFSAEMPDATLATLKIQPSEPRDSAVYFCAIFFVEVYEQYFGPGTRLTVT.

This clonotype has a count of ten or more. The rearrangement joins TRBV7-9 to TRBJ1-2, with 9 bases matching TRBD1. CDR3 length equals 16 residues. Per the germline V gene, CDR1 is SEHNR and CDR2 is FQNEAQ (reference sequence). J gave up 1 base and V 4 bases, and 7 bases lay outside the gene matches. The CDR3, as DNA: TGTGCCAGCAGCTACGGGACAGGGTTCGTTAACTATGGCTACACCTTC. Residues: CASSYGTGFVNYGYTF. Drawing the rest from reference TRBV7-9 and TRBJ1-2, the complete variable domain is DTGVSQNPRHKITKRGQNVTFRCDPISEHNRLYWYRQTLGQGPEFLTYFQNEAQLEKSRLLSDRFSAERPKGSFSTLEIQRTEQGDSAMYLCASSYGTGFVNYGYTFGSGTRLTVV.

There are many counts of this clonotype. The rearrangement links TRBV5-8 to TRBJ1-4; a weak D match, TRBD1 (5 bases). From germline, CDR1 is SGHTS and CDR2 YDEGEE. The V end lost 0 bases, the J end lost 6 bases, and 12 bases lay between the germline ends. CDR3 length equals 15 residues. CDR3 sequence reads: CASSLVRGAYEKLFF. The CDR3 nucleotides are TGTGCCAGCAGCTTGGTGAGGGGCGCCTATGAAAAACTGTTTTTT.

The table lists this clonotype with many counts. The chain links TRBV6-6 to TRBJ1-2; D is uncertain. The V end was cut by 6 bases, the J end by 0 bases, with 17 bases between. CDR1 is MNHNY, CDR2 SVGAGI, per germline (reference sequence). The CDR3 is 16 amino acids. CDR3 loop: CASSRGRNGANYGYTF. The CDR3 region has the DNA TGTGCCAGCAGCCGCGGACGGAACGGAGCTAACTATGGCTACACCTTC.